A single sample gave rise to the 7 T cell receptor beta chains below, sequenced in a study of T cell clonotyping in hematopoietic cell transplantation. Using immunoSEQ multiplex PCR, the repertoire was profiled, and TCRdb retains in-frame clones only, with some absent. This repertoire shows 9,500 to 12,000 clones, around 90% found once; its top ten account for 35% to 45%. The material was PBMCs, obtained 180 days after allogeneic stem cell transplant. These TCRs come from a male patient in his sixties or seventies who had an allogeneic stem cell transplant from an unrelated donor, so the T cells may come from the graft donor. Some clones in this sample may be carry-over from other donors' samples.

The count of this clone is one. The chain carries TRBV6-5 and TRBJ1-1; the D gene is possibly TRBD1 (5 bases). Germline CDR1 reads MNHEY; CDR2 reads SVGAGI. Deletions cut 6 bases from V and 1 base from J, with 15 bases between. This CDR3 has 15 amino acids. CDR3 loop: CASRHPRTRNTEAFF. The CDR3 DNA reads TGTGCCAGCAGACACCCTCGGACACGGAACACTGAAGCTTTCTTT.

The V call is TRBV7-2, the J call TRBJ2-7, with D perhaps matching TRBD1 or TRBD2 (5 bases each). The CDR3 covers 15 residues. The V gene lost 2 bases and the J gene lost 7 bases, with 18 bases spanning the gap. CDR1 is SGHTA, CDR2 FQGNSA, per germline. CDR3 DNA sequence: TGTGCCAGCAGCTTAATGTTGGGGGACGCAGGGGAGCAGTACTTC. It encodes CASSLMLGDAGEQYF.

This sequence joins TRBV2 and TRBJ2-7; D perhaps matches TRBD2 (5 bases). Trimming removed 6 bases at V and 6 bases at J, with 12 bases between. Germline V CDR1 and CDR2: SNHLY, FYNNEI. The CDR3 consists of 12 residues. The CDR3 loop is CASRHGKLEQYF. The CDR3 nucleotides read TGTGCCAGCAGACACGGGAAACTCGAGCAGTACTTC.

Points on this clone: A read error may produce the germline difference seen at one junction end. The J gene is TRBJ2-1, the V gene TRBV7-7; D perhaps matches TRBD1 (5 bases). Germline V gene data show CDR1 as SSHAT and CDR2 as FNYEAQ (reference sequence). The CDR3 contains 13 residues. DNA of the CDR3: TGTGCTAGCAGCTTAGCCTCAGGGAATGAGCAGTTCTTC. Its protein is CASSLASGNEQFF. Based on the CDR3 plus reference TRBV7-7 and TRBJ2-1, the full variable domain is GAGVSQSPRYKVTKRGQDVTLRCDPISSHATLYWYQQALGQGPEFLTYFNYEAQPDKSGLPSDRFSAERPEGSISTLTIQRTEQRDSAMYRCASSLASGNEQFFGPGTRLTVL.

V is TRBV7-2 and J is TRBJ2-5; D is perhaps TRBD1 (5 bases). This CDR3 region has 11 residues. V gave up 4 bases and J gave up 9 bases, with 9 bases separating them. In germline, CDR1 is SGHTA, CDR2 FQGNSA. The CDR3 nucleotides read TGTGCCAGCAGCTCTCTGGGGCCCCAGTACTTC. It encodes CASSSLGPQYF.

This chain joins TRBV5-4 and TRBJ2-7; the match to TRBD1 covers 8 bases. The trim removed 1 base at V and 0 bases at J, leaving 3 bases unmatched. The germline gives CDR1 SGHNT, CDR2 YYREEE (reference sequence). This CDR3 has 15 residues. The CDR3 DNA is TGTGCCAGCAGCTTGCAGACAGGGGCCTCCTACGAGCAGTACTTC. Its protein product is CASSLQTGASYEQYF.

The chain joins TRBV2 to TRBJ2-7, with D possibly being TRBD1 or TRBD2 (5 bases each). Germline assignment: CDR1 SNHLY and CDR2 FYNNEI. Trimming stripped 6 bases from V and 6 bases from J, with 18 bases between. This CDR3 is 14 amino acids long. As DNA, the CDR3 is TGTGCCAGCAGCTCGGGACCCGGGATCGCCGAGCAGTACTTC. Translating gives CASSSGPGIAEQYF.